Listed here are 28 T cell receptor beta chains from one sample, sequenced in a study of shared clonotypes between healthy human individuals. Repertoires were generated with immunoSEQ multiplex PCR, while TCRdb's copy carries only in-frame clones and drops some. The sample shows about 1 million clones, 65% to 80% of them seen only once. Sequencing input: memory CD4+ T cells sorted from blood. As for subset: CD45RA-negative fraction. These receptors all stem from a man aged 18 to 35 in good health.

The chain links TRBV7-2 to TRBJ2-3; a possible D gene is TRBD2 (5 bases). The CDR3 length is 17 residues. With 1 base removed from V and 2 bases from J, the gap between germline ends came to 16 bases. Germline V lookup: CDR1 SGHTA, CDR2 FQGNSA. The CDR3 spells CASSLVWPGFPTDTQYF. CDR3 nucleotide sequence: TGTGCCAGCAGCTTAGTTTGGCCGGGATTCCCCACAGATACGCAGTATTTT. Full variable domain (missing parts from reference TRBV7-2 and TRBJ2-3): GAGVSQSPSNKVTEKGKDVELRCDPISGHTALYWYRQSLGQGLEFLIYFQGNSAPDKSGLPSDRFSAERTGGSVSTLTIQRTQQEDSAVYLCASSLVWPGFPTDTQYFGPGTRLTVL.

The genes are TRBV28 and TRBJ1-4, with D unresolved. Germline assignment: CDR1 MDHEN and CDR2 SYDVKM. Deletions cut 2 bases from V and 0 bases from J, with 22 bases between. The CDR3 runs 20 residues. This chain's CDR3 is CASSLVRPRRNPTTNEKLFF. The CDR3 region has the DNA TGTGCCAGCAGTTTAGTCCGCCCGCGACGGAACCCCACAACTAATGAAAAACTGTTTTTT.

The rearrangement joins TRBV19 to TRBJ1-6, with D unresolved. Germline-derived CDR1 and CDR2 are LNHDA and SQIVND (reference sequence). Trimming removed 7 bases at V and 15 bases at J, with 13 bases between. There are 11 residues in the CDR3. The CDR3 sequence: CASKDREHLHF. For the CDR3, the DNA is TGTGCCAGTAAAGACCGGGAACACCTCCACTTT.

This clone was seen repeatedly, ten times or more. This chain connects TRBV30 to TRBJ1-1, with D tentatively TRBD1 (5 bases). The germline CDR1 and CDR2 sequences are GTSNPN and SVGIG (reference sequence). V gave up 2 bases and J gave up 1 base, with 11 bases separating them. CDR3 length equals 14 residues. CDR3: CAWSSKGTNTEAFF. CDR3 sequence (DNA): TGTGCCTGGAGTTCCAAGGGGACGAACACTGAAGCTTTCTTT.

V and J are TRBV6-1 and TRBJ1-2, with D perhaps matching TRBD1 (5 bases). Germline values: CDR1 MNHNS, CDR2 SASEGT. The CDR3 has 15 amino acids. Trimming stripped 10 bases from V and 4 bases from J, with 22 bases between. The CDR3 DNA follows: TGTGCCACCCTGGGACCTCAACCCTTAGGCTATGGCTACACCTTC. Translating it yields CATLGPQPLGYGYTF.

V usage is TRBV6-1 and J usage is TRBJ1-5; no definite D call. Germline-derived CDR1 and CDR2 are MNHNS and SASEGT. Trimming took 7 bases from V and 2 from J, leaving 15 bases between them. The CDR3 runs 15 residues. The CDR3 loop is CASTENPWGNQPQHF. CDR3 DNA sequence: TGTGCCAGCACGGAAAACCCCTGGGGCAATCAGCCCCAGCATTTT.

Written as DNA, the CDR3 is TGTGCCAGCAGTGCCACGGGCTGGACTGAAGCTTTCTTT. This encodes CASSATGWTEAFF. The gene calls are TRBV28 and TRBJ1-1; D remains ambiguous. This CDR3 comprises 13 residues. Per germline, CDR1 MDHEN and CDR2 SYDVKM. V was clipped by 5 bases and J by 5 bases, with 12 bases between them.

In DNA, the CDR3 is TGTGCCAGCAGCTCCGGACTGGTGAGCACAGATACGCAGTATTTT. Its protein is CASSSGLVSTDTQYF. V and J are TRBV11-2 and TRBJ2-3, with D perhaps matching TRBD2 (5 bases). Germline V lookup: CDR1 SGHAT, CDR2 FQNNGV. The V gene lost 4 bases and the J gene lost 0 bases, with 11 bases spanning the gap. The CDR3 length is 15 residues.

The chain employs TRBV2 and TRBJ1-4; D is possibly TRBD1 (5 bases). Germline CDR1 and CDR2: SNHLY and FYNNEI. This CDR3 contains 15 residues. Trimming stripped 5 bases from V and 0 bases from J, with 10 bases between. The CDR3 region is CASSSQTATNEKLFF. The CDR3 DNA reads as TGTGCCAGCAGTTCCCAGACAGCAACTAATGAAAAACTGTTTTTT.

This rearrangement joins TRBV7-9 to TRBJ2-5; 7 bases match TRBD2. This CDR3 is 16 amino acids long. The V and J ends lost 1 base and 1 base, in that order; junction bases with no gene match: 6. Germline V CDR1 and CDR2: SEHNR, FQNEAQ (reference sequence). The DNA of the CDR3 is TGTGCCAGCAGCTTAGGGCTAGCGGCTCTCCAAGAGACCCAGTACTTC. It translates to CASSLGLAALQETQYF.

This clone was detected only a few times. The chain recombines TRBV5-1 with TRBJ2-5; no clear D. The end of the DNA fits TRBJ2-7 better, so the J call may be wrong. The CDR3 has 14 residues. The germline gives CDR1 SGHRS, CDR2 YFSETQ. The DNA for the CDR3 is TGCGCCAGCAGCTTGGAGATGGCTTCGATCGAGCAGTACTTC. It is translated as CASSLEMASIEQYF.

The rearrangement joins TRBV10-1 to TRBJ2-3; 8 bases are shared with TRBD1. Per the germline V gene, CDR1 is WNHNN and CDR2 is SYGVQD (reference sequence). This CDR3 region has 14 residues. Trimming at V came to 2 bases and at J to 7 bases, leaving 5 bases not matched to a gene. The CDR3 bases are TGCGCCAGCAGTGAGGGCAGGACAGGGAATACGCAGTATTTT. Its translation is CASSEGRTGNTQYF.

The CDR3 bases are TGCGCCAGCAGCTTGGGGACAGGGAGTAATTCACCCCTCCACTTT. Translation: CASSLGTGSNSPLHF. The J gene is TRBJ1-6, the V gene TRBV5-1; 8 positions agree with TRBD1. Germline values: CDR1 SGHRS, CDR2 YFSETQ. V shed 0 bases and J 6 bases; nucleotides not matched to a gene: 2. CDR3 length: 15 residues.

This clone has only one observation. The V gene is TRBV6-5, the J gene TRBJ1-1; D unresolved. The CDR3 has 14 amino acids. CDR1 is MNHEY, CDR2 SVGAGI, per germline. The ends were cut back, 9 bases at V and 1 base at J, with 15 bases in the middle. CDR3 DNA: TGTGCCAGTCGGCGGAATCCAGGGAACACTGAAGCTTTCTTT. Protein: CASRRNPGNTEAFF.

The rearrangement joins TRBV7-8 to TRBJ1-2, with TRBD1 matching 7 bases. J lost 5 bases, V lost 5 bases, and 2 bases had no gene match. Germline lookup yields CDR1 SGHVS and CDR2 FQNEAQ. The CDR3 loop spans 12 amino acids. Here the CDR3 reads CASSQTGYGYTF. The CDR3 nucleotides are TGTGCCAGCAGCCAGACAGGGTATGGCTACACCTTC.

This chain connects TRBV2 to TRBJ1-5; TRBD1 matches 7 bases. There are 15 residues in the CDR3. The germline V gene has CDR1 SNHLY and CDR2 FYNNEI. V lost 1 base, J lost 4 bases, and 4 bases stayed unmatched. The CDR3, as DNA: TGTGCCAGCAGTGAAGGCGGGACAGCTAATCAGCCCCAGCATTTT. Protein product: CASSEGGTANQPQHF.

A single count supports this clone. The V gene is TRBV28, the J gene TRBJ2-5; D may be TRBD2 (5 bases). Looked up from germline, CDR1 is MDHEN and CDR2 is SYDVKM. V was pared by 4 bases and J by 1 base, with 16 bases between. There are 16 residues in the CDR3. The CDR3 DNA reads TGTGCCAGCAGTTCTCAAGGCAGGAGGTCCCAAGAGACCCAGTACTTC. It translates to CASSSQGRRSQETQYF.

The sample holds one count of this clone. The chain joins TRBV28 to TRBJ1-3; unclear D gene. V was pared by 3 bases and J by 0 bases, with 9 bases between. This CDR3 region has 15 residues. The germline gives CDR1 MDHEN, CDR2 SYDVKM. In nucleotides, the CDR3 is TGTGCCAGCAGTTTTTTGGATAGCTCTGGAAACACCATATATTTT. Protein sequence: CASSFLDSSGNTIYF.

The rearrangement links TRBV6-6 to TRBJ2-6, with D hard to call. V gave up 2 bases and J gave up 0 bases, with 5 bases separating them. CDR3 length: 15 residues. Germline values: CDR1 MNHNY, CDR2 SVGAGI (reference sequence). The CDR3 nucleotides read TGTGCCAGCAGTTACGCAAGCTCTGGGGCCAACGTCCTGACTTTC. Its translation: CASSYASSGANVLTF.

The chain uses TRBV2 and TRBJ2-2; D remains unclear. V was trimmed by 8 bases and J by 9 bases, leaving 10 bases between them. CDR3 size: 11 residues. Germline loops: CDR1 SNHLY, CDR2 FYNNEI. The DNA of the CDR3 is TGTGCCAGCGAGGTTTTCCGGGAGCTGTTTTTT. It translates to CASEVFRELFF.

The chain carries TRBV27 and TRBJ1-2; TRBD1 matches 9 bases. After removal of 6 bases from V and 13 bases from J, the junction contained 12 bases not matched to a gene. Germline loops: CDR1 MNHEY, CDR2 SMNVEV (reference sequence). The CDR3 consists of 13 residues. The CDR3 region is CASRYRDRDFFTF. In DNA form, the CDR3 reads TGTGCCAGCAGGTACCGGGACAGGGACTTTTTCACCTTC.

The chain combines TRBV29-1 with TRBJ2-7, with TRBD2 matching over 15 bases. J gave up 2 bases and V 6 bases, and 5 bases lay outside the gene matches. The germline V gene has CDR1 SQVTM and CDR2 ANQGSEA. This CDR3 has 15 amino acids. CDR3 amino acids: CSVTGLAGGTYEQYF. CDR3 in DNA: TGCAGCGTCACAGGACTAGCGGGGGGGACCTACGAGCAGTACTTC.

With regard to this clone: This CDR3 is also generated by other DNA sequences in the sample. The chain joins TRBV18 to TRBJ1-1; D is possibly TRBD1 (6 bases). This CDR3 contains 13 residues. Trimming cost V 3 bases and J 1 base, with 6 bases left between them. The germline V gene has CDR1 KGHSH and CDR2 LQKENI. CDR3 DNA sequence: TGTGCCAGCTCACCGGGACAGAACACTGAAGCTTTCTTT. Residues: CASSPGQNTEAFF.

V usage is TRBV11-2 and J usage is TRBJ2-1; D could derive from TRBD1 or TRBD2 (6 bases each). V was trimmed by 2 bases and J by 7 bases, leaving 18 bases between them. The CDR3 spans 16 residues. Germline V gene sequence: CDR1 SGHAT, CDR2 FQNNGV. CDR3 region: CASSLILAQRGNEQFF. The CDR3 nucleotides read TGTGCCAGCAGCTTAATCCTAGCGCAGAGGGGGAATGAGCAGTTCTTC.

The CDR3 is CASSWTEWGEQYF. The CDR3 bases are TGTGCCAGCAGCTGGACCGAATGGGGCGAGCAGTACTTC. The gene calls are TRBV11-2 and TRBJ2-7, with D unclear. The CDR3 sequence is 13 residues long. Trimming pared 4 bases from V and 6 bases from J, leaving 13 bases between. Germline loops: CDR1 SGHAT, CDR2 FQNNGV.

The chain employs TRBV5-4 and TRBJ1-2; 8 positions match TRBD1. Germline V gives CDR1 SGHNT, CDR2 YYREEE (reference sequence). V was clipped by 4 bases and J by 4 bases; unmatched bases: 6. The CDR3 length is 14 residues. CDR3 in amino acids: CASSQDREGYGYTF. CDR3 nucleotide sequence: TGTGCCAGCAGCCAGGACAGGGAGGGCTATGGCTACACCTTC.

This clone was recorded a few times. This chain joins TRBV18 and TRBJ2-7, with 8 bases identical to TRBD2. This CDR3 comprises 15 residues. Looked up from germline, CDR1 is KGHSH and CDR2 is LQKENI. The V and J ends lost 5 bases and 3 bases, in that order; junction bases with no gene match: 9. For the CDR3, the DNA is TGTGCCAGCTCAACCGCCCCAGCGGGGGTCTACGAGCAGTACTTC. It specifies CASSTAPAGVYEQYF.

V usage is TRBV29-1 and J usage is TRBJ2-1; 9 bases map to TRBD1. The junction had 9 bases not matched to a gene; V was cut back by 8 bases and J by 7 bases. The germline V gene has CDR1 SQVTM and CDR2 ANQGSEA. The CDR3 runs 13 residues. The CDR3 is CSLGQGGGNEQFF. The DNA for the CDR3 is TGCAGCTTGGGACAGGGCGGAGGGAATGAGCAGTTCTTC.